Listed here is a single T cell receptor (beta chain). Generated by immunoSEQ multiplex PCR, the TCRdb table keeps only in-frame clones and is missing some. This sample yields under 200,000 clones, of which approximately 84% are seen a single time; about 5% belongs to the top ten. The data derive from a study of blood T cell repertoires in COVID-19. Study-level background: Italy, Spain and the United States were the sources of the convalescent and acute COVID-19 samples.

The TCR sequence derives from an elderly woman with acute or convalescent COVID-19. Sequences were obtained from peripheral blood.

CDR3 in amino acids: CASSFLAGGGETQYF. The DNA of the CDR3 is TGCGCCAGCAGCTTTTTAGCGGGGGGCGGGGAGACCCAGTACTTC. The chain has TRBV5-1 and TRBJ2-5, with 10 nucleotides matching TRBD2. Per germline, CDR1 SGHRS and CDR2 YFSETQ. V lost 2 bases, J lost 5 bases, and 6 bases stayed unmatched. The CDR3 has 15 amino acids.